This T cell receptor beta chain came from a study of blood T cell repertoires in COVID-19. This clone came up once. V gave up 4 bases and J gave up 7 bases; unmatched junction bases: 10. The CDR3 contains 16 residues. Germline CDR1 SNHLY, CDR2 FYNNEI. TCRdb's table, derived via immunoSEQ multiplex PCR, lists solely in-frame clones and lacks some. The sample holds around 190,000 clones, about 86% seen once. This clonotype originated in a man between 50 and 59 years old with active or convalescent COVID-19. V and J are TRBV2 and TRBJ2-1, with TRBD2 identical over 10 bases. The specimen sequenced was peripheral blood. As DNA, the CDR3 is TGTGCCAGCAGTGGCCAGACTAGCGGGCTTTTGAATGAGCAGTTCTTC. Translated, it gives CASSGQTSGLLNEQFF.